This T cell receptor (beta chain) was sequenced for a study of shared clonotypes between healthy human individuals (TCRdb year 2020). At the level of the whole study: A couple of women and a few men aged 18 to 49 years were included in the cohort. Per donor, three plates each were used for CD4 naive and CD4 memory, two for CD8 naive, and one for CD8 memory. Per donor, leukapheresis produced somewhere between about 0.85 and 8.9 billion PBMCs. The study deeply sequenced blood TCR repertoires of about five healthy adults to estimate repertoire size and the extent of clonotype sharing between individuals. Different laboratories and diverse techniques were used to prepare libraries and sequence TCR repertoires, to increase sequencing depth and limit assay-specific biases. Broader findings and caveats from the paper: Based on pairwise subsampling, the degree of clonotype sharing among donors was expected to be affected by sequencing depth. The genetic and exposure-history diversity represented was limited by the small number of donors. Sampling was restricted to blood, and TCR repertoires in tissues likely differ from the TCR repertoires found in blood. Clonotypes shared by all four sorted-subset donors showed higher generation probabilities than non-shared clonotypes. Rarefaction of sorted-subset datasets indicated incomplete sequencing despite the large sequencing depth. Naive subsets generally had larger estimated clonotype richness than memory subsets. Sharing across four donors was observed for approximately 5% of naive CD4, 3% to 3.5% of naive CD8, over 2% of memory CD4, and around 0.42% of memory CD8 clonotypes.

The donors were healthy, HIV-negative adults who had no recently reported acute infections or vaccinations. Every donor was a Caucasian adult living in Nashville, Tennessee, USA. CD4+ T cells were enriched by magnetic negative selection, after which naive cells were positively selected on CD45RA and the negative fraction was taken as the memory subset. After blood collection by leukapheresis, PBMCs were isolated using Ficoll-Histopaque density gradient centrifugation and then cryopreserved in the vapor phase of liquid nitrogen. Analytical flow cytometry was used to check the purity and quantity of every magnetically sorted T cell population. Each sorted fraction had its genomic DNA isolated and then quantified by UV absorbance on a Nanodrop 2000c. Concerning this clone: No antigen is known for it. No clone much larger than this one lies a single base away; base qualities are absent.

CDR1 SGHKS and CDR2 YYEKEE were looked up in the germline V gene (reference sequence). The CDR3 holds 13 amino acids from the cysteine to the phenylalanine. Only CDR3 DNA is held: 39 bases, read in frame from base 1. A distance of 10 bases separates the germline ends of V and J, which lose 2 bases and 7 bases respectively. Using the deep immunoSEQ assay, TCR CDR3 regions were amplified from genomic DNA by multiplex PCR. Extracted genomic DNA from each cell subset was spread evenly across all wells of several immunoSEQ 96-well plates, with each plate serving as a replicate. For sorted subsets, about 220 ng of genomic DNA, equivalent to some 30,000 T cell genomes, went into each replicate PCR. Purified libraries were measured with a Qubit 3.0 fluorometer, size-checked on a Bioanalyzer 2100, and measured again with the KAPA Library Quantification kit. A separate single-read 150-cycle Illumina NextSeq 550 flow cell was used to sequence each immunoSEQ 96-well plate. Per the original workflow: The immunoSEQ output contained only junctional sequences without quality scores, so filtering could not match that applied to full-length reads. Sequences were annotated with PyIR, a Python wrapper for IgBLAST v1.9, and V/J genes and CDR3 were assigned using IMGT germline references. Reads were removed for weak V/J assignments (E-value above 1e-6), missing CDR3, stop codons, out-of-frame junctions, or ambiguous translated residues. V3J clonotypes were defined by identical inferred V gene, J gene, and CDR3 amino acid sequence. Percentage overlap between repertoires was calculated by dividing the number of shared unique clonotypes by the size of the smaller repertoire. Repertoire richness was assessed with RTK rarefaction, the Chao1 estimator, and Recon v2.1 estimates of unobserved clonotypes. OLGA was used to compute generation probabilities for all TCRbeta clonotypes that the gDNA method yielded from four donors. The immuneACCESS repertoire file appears here via TCRdb, limited to in-frame rearrangements. These files lack a portion of the clones; in checked studies, under half of the deficit traces to unresolved V genes, and the cause of the others is not known. That table gives V, J and clone size, and the DNA gave D and trimming. The sample table shows 2 million to 2.5 million clones, and 93% are seen once. The ten largest clones represent about 0.39% of the sample.

Sequencing used naive CD4+ T cells from PBMCs. This sample's cell subset or site label indicates: CD45RA+ positively selected. The origin of this receptor is a man between 18 and 35 years old in good health. Some clones in this sample may be carry-over from other donors' samples. The chain joins TRBV5-5 to TRBJ2-1, with the D gene too uncertain to name. The CDR3 protein sequence reads: CASSLLSANEQFF. The DNA sequence is TGTGCCAGCAGCTTACTAAGCGCTAATGAGCAGTTCTTC.